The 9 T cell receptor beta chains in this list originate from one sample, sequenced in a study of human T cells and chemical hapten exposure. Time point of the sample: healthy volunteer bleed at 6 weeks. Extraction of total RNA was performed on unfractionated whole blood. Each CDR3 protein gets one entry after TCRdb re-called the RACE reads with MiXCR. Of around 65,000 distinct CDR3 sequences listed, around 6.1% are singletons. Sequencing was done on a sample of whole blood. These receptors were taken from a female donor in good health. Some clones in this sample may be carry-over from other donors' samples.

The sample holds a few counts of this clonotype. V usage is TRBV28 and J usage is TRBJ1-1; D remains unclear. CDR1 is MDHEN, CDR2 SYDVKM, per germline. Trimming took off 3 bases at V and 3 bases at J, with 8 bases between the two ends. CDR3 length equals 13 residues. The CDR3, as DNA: TGTGCCAGCAGTTTTCTTCGGGACACTGAAGCTTTCTTT. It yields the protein CASSFLRDTEAFF. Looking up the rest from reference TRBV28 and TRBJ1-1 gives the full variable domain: DVKVTQSSRYLVKRTGEKVFLECVQDMDHENMFWYRQDPGLGLRLIYFSYDVKMKEKGDIPEGYSVSREKKERFSLILESASTNQTSMYLCASSFLRDTEAFFGQGTRLTVV.

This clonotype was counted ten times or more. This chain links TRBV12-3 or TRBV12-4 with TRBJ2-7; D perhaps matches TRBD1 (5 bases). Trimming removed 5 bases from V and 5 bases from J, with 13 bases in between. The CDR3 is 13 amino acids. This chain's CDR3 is CASSPGLGDEQYF. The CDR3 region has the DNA TGTGCCAGCAGTCCAGGGCTGGGTGACGAGCAGTACTTC.

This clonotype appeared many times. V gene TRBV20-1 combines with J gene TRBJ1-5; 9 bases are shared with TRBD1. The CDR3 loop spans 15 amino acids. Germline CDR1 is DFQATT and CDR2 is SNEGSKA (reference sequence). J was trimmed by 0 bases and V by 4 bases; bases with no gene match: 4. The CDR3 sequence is CSAKGQGNSNQPQHF. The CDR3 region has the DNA TGCAGTGCTAAGGGACAGGGTAATAGCAATCAGCCCCAGCATTTT.

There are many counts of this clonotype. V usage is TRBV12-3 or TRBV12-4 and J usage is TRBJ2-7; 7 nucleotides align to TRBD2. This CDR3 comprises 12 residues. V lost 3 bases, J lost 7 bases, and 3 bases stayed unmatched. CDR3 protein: CASSFSGGEQYF. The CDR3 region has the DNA TGTGCCAGCAGTTTCTCCGGGGGGGAGCAGTACTTC.

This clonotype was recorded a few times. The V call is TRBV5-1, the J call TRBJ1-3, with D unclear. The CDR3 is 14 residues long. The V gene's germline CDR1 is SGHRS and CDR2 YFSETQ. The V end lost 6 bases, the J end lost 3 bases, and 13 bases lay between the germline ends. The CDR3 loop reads CASTLGGLGNTIYF. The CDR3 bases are TGCGCCAGCACCCTGGGAGGGCTTGGAAACACCATATATTTT.

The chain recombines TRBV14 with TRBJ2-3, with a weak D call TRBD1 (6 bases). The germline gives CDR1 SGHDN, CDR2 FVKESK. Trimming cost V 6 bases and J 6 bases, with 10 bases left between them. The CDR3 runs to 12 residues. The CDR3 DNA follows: TGTGCCAGCAGTCCCGGACAGGATACGCAGTATTTT. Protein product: CASSPGQDTQYF.

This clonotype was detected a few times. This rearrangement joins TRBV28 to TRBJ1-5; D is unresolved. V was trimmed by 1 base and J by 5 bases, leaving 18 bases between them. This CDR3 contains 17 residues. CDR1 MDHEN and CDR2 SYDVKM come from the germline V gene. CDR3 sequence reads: CASSLLGGLDTDQPQHF. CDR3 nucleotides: TGTGCCAGCAGTTTATTGGGCGGACTAGATACGGATCAGCCCCAGCATTTT. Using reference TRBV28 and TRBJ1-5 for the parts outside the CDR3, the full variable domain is DVKVTQSSRYLVKRTGEKVFLECVQDMDHENMFWYRQDPGLGLRLIYFSYDVKMKEKGDIPEGYSVSREKKERFSLILESASTNQTSMYLCASSLLGGLDTDQPQHFGDGTRLSIL.

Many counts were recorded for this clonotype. For the CDR3, the DNA is TGTGCCAGCAGTCCAATTGGGGGTGCAACTAATGAAAAACTGTTTTTT. Protein product: CASSPIGGATNEKLFF. The chain recombines TRBV12-3 or TRBV12-4 with TRBJ1-4; maybe TRBD1 (5 bases). The V gene lost 5 bases and the J gene lost 0 bases, with 13 bases spanning the gap. The CDR3 is made up of 16 amino acids.

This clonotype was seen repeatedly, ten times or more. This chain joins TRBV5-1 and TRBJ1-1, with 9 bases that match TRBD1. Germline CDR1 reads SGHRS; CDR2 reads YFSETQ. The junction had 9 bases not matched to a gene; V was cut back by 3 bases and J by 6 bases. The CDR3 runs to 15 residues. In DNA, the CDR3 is TGCGCCAGCAGCTCCCGGACAGGGGAGGGCTCTGAAGCTTTCTTT. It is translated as CASSSRTGEGSEAFF.